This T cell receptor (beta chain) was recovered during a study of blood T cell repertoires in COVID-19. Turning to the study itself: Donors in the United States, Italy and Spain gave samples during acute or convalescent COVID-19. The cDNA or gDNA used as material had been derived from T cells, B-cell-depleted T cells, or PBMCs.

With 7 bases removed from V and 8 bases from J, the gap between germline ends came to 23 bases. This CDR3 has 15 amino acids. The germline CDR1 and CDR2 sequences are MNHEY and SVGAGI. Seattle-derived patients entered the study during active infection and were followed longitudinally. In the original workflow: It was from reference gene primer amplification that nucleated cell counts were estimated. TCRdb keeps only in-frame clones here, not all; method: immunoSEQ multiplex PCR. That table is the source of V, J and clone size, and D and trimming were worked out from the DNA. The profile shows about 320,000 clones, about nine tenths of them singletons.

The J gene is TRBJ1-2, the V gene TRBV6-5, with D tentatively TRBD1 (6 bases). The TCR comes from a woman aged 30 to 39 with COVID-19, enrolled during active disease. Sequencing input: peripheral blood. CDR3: CASTPGLGAPGGYTF. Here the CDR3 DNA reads TGTGCCAGCACCCCAGGGTTGGGGGCTCCGGGCGGCTACACCTTC.